The T cell receptor beta chain described here comes from a study of T cell responses to AZD1222 COVID-19 vaccine. Per germline, CDR1 SGHTS and CDR2 YDEGEE. V dropped 0 bases and J dropped 1 base, with 4 bases sitting between them. This CDR3 has 13 amino acids. Assay: immunoSEQ multiplex PCR; the TCRdb copy retains only in-frame clones and omits some. The profile shows tens of thousands of clones, 65% to 80% of them singletons. This receptor was taken from an adult in good health. J is TRBJ1-1 and V is TRBV5-8; no clear D. Sequenced here: peripheral blood, sampled on day 0 of MenACWY control vaccination. CDR3 sequence: CASSLEWNTEAFF. The CDR3 nucleotides are TGTGCCAGCAGCTTGGAATGGAACACTGAAGCTTTCTTT.